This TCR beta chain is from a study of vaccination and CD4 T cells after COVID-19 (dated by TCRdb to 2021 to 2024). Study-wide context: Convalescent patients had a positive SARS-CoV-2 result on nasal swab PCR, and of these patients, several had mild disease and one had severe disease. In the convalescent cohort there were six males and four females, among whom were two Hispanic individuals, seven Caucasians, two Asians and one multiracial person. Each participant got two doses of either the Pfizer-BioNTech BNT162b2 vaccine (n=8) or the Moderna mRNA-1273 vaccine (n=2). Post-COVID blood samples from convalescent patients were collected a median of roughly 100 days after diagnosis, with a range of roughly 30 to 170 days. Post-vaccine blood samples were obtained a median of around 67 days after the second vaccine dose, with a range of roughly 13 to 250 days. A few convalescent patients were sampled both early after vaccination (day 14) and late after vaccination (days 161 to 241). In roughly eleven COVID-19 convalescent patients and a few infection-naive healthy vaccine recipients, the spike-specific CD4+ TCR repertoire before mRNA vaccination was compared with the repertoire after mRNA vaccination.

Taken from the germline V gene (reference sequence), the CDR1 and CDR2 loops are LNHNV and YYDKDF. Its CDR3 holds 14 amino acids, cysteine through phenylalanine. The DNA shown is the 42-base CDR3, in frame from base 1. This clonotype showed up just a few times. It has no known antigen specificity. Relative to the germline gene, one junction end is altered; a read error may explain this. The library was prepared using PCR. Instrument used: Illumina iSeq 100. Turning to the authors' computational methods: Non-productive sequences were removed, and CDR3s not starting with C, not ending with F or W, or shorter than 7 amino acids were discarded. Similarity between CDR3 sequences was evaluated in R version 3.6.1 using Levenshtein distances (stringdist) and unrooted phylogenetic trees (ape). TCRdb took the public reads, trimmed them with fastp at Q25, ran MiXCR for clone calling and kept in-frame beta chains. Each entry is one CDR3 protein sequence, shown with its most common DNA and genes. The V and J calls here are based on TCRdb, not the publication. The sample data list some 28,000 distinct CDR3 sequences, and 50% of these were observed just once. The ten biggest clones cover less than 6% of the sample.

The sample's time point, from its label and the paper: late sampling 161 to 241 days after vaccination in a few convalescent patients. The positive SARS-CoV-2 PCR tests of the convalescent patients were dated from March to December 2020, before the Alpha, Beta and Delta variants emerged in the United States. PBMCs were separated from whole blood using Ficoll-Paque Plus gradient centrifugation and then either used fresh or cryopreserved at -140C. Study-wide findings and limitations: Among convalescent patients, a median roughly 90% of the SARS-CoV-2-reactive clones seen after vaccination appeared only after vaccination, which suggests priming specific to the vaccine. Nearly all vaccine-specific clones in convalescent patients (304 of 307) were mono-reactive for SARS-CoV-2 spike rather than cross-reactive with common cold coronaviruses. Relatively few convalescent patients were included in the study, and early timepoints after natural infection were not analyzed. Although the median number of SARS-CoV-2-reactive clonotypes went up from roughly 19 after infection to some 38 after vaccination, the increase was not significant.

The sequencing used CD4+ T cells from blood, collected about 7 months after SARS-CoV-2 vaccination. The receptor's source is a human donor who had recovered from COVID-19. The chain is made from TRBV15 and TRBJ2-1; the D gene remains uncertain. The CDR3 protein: CASSLGPLEDEQFF. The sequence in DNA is TGTGCCAGCAGCTTGGGTCCCCTAGAGGATGAGCAGTTCTTC.